This TCR beta chain was captured in a study of blood T cell repertoires in COVID-19. The overall study: Nucleic acid was either cDNA or gDNA, and it came from T cells, B-cell-depleted T cells, or PBMCs.

Participants were aged about 18 to 100 years from about 25 US areas. The table came from immunoSEQ multiplex PCR; TCRdb's copy has only in-frame clones and leaves some out. The sample records 200,000 to 300,000 clones, about 82% being singletons. The trim removed 3 bases at V and 5 bases at J, leaving 10 bases unmatched. This CDR3 region has 16 residues. The germline V gene encodes CDR1 ENHRY and CDR2 SYGVKD. V and J are TRBV10-3 and TRBJ2-3; 8 bases are a match to TRBD1. Material: PBMCs or T cells enriched from blood (not recorded which). The sequence derives from a woman between 45 and 65 years old who had recovered from COVID-19. CDR3 in amino acids: CAISEQQGVSKDTQYF. CDR3 nucleotide sequence: TGTGCCATCAGTGAACAACAGGGGGTATCTAAAGATACGCAGTATTTT.